Below, 30 T cell receptor beta chains from the same sample are listed, as sequenced in a study of cytomegalovirus exposure and HLA in healthy donors. The PCR employed 60 Vbeta primers together with 13 Jbeta primers. Measured with immunoSEQ multiplex PCR; TCRdb has only the in-frame clones, and not every one. The sample has some 140,000 clones, 60% to 85% seen once. Sequencing used PBMCs. Source of these receptors: a male donor in good health and CMV-seropositive.

Only a few counts were recorded for this clone. The genes are TRBV19 and TRBJ2-6, with TRBD1 identical over 11 bases. Germline CDR1 LNHDA, CDR2 SQIVND (reference sequence). The CDR3 extends over 20 amino acids. The V segment lost 4 bases and the J segment 6 bases; nucleotides outside the gene matches: 17. The CDR3 loop reads CASSTRTGGEWGSSANVLTF. CDR3 nucleotides: TGTGCCAGTAGTACCCGGACAGGGGGCGAGTGGGGCTCTTCGGCCAACGTCCTGACTTTC.

The chain couples TRBV6-1 to TRBJ2-7; the D gene is possibly TRBD1 (5 bases). Trimming cost V 2 bases and J 4 bases, with 18 bases left between them. Germline lookup yields CDR1 MNHNS and CDR2 SASEGT. This CDR3 has 16 amino acids. In DNA form, the CDR3 reads TGTGCCAGCAGTGAACCGCACTTAGGGGATAGATACGAGCAGTACTTC. Translating it yields CASSEPHLGDRYEQYF.

The V call is TRBV27, the J call TRBJ2-1; 7 positions agree with TRBD2. Trimming at V came to 3 bases and at J to 2 bases, leaving 16 bases not matched to a gene. The CDR3 spans 19 residues. Germline CDR1 MNHEY, CDR2 SMNVEV (reference sequence). The CDR3 nucleotides are TGTGCCAGCAGTTTTATACATCGGGAGGTCCCATCTCCCTACAATGAGCAGTTCTTC. Residues: CASSFIHREVPSPYNEQFF.

The rearrangement links TRBV5-1 to TRBJ2-5; D remains ambiguous. V shed 1 base and J shed 1 base, with 5 bases lying between them. Germline CDR1 reads SGHRS; CDR2 reads YFSETQ. The CDR3 has 13 residues. DNA for the CDR3: TGCGCCAGCAGCTTGACTCCCCAAGAGACCCAGTACTTC. Translating it yields CASSLTPQETQYF.

This clone was counted a few times. J is TRBJ1-1 and V is TRBV4-1; 9 bases are shared with TRBD1. The CDR3 length is 16 residues. Looked up from germline, CDR1 is MGHRA and CDR2 is YSYEKL. The V gene end was trimmed by 2 bases and the J gene end by 1 base; junction bases not matched to a gene: 5. The CDR3 sequence is CASSQRDRARNTEAFF. The CDR3 region has the DNA TGCGCCAGCAGCCAAAGGGACAGGGCGAGGAACACTGAAGCTTTCTTT.

The rearrangement links TRBV19 to TRBJ1-1; 8 positions match TRBD1. Trimming at V came to 2 bases and at J to 1 base, leaving 6 bases not matched to a gene. Looked up from germline, CDR1 is LNHDA and CDR2 is SQIVND (reference sequence). The CDR3 contains 16 residues. The CDR3 coding sequence is TGTGCCAGTAGTATATTCGGAGGGACAGGGAACACTGAAGCTTTCTTT. Residues: CASSIFGGTGNTEAFF.

The CDR3 DNA follows: TGTGCCAGCAACCTTCAGGAAGGTGAGCAGTTCTTC. Translating gives CASNLQEGEQFF. This rearrangement joins TRBV9 to TRBJ2-1; no clear D. Germline V gene data show CDR1 as SGDLS and CDR2 as YYNGEE. V was trimmed by 6 bases and J by 9 bases, leaving 13 bases between them. The CDR3 is 12 residues long.

This clone was seen a few times. The gene calls are TRBV20-1 and TRBJ1-2; unclear D gene. There are 11 residues in the CDR3. Germline values: CDR1 DFQATT, CDR2 SNEGSKA (reference sequence). Trimming stripped 6 bases from V and 13 bases from J, with 18 bases between. The CDR3 reads CSANPQVSSTF. As DNA, the CDR3 is TGCAGTGCCAACCCCCAGGTCTCGTCCACCTTC.

The J gene is TRBJ1-1, the V gene TRBV18; 7 positions match TRBD1. V trimming: 5 bases; J trimming: 5 bases; junction bases outside the gene matches: 8. Germline V gives CDR1 KGHSH, CDR2 LQKENI. The CDR3 is 14 amino acids. CDR3 residues: CASSIQGVDTEAFF. The CDR3 DNA follows: TGTGCCAGCTCAATCCAGGGGGTGGATACTGAAGCTTTCTTT. Full variable domain (rest looked up from reference TRBV18 and TRBJ1-1): NAGVMQNPRHLVRRRGQEARLRCSPMKGHSHVYWYRQLPEEGLKFMVYLQKENIIDESGMPKERFSAEFPKEGPSILRIQQVVRGDSAAYFCASSIQGVDTEAFFGQGTRLTVV.

The CDR3 protein is CASSEKGGINYGYTF. CDR3 nucleotide sequence: TGTGCCAGCAGTGAAAAGGGGGGGATTAACTATGGCTACACCTTC. This chain connects TRBV2 to TRBJ1-2; D possibly corresponds to TRBD1 (6 bases). Germline CDR1 SNHLY, CDR2 FYNNEI. The V and J ends lost 2 bases and 1 base respectively, with 11 bases between them. The CDR3 sequence is 15 residues long.

The chain carries TRBV4-3 and TRBJ2-7; 7 nucleotides agree with TRBD1. The CDR3 is made up of 15 amino acids. The germline V gene has CDR1 LGHNA and CDR2 YSLEER. V was clipped by 1 base and J by 3 bases; unmatched bases: 6. The CDR3 DNA is TGCGCCAGCAGCCAAGGTCGAGGGGACAGCTACGAGCAGTACTTC. It codes for CASSQGRGDSYEQYF.

V gene TRBV7-2 combines with J gene TRBJ2-7; D not certain. Germline CDR1 SGHTA, CDR2 FQGNSA. The CDR3 runs to 13 residues. V was trimmed by 5 bases and J by 3 bases, leaving 11 bases between them. The CDR3 DNA reads TGTGCCAGCAGCCCAGACCGACTCTACGAGCAGTACTTC. This sequence encodes CASSPDRLYEQYF.

This clone has only one observation. V usage is TRBV5-1 and J usage is TRBJ1-1; 9 positions match TRBD1. CDR1 is SGHRS and CDR2 is YFSETQ in the germline V gene. The CDR3 totals 14 residues. V was pared by 3 bases and J by 2 bases, with 2 bases of the junction left unmatched. The CDR3 DNA sequence: TGCGCCAGCAGCTGGGGACAGGGTAACACTGAAGCTTTCTTT. It specifies CASSWGQGNTEAFF.

The rearrangement joins TRBV7-3 to TRBJ2-7; 8 bases are shared with TRBD1. Germline V gives CDR1 SGHTA, CDR2 FQGTGA. This CDR3 is 13 amino acids long. J was trimmed by 3 bases and V by 5 bases; bases with no gene match: 3. The CDR3 DNA sequence: TGTGCCAGCAGCGTCGACAGGGGCTACGAGCAGTACTTC. Residues: CASSVDRGYEQYF.

This chain links TRBV6-1 with TRBJ2-1, with 11 bases aligning to TRBD2. From germline, CDR1 is MNHNS and CDR2 SASEGT. This CDR3 is 15 amino acids long. J was trimmed by 6 bases and V by 6 bases; bases with no gene match: 7. The CDR3 DNA follows: TGTGCCAGCAGGCTCCTAGCGGGAGGACTCAATGAGCAGTTCTTC. Its protein product is CASRLLAGGLNEQFF.

This chain uses TRBV9 with TRBJ2-1; TRBD2 might be the D (5 bases). Germline CDR1 reads SGDLS; CDR2 reads YYNGEE. CDR3 length equals 14 residues. Trimming removed 4 bases at V and 8 bases at J, with 16 bases between. CDR3: CASSPGVLGDEQFF. The CDR3 DNA sequence: TGTGCCAGCAGCCCCGGGGTCCTAGGCGATGAGCAGTTCTTC.

V gene TRBV5-4 combines with J gene TRBJ2-5; a possible D gene is TRBD1 (5 bases). Germline values: CDR1 SGHNT, CDR2 YYREEE (reference sequence). V shed 0 bases and J shed 5 bases, with 8 bases lying between them. This CDR3 is built from 13 residues. The CDR3 region has the DNA TGTGCCAGCAGCTTGGGGGGCCGGGAGACCCAGTACTTC. Its translation is CASSLGGRETQYF. Full variable domain (outside the CDR3, taken from reference TRBV5-4 and TRBJ2-5): ETGVTQSPTHLIKTRGQQVTLRCSSQSGHNTVSWYQQALGQGPQFIFQYYREEENGRGNFPPRFSGLQFPNYSSELNVNALELDDSALYLCASSLGGRETQYFGPGTRLLVL.

This sequence joins TRBV19 and TRBJ2-7; 10 nucleotides line up with TRBD2. The CDR3 totals 15 residues. Looked up from germline, CDR1 is LNHDA and CDR2 is SQIVND (reference sequence). Trimming removed 1 base from V and 5 bases from J; junction bases left unmatched: 5. The CDR3 DNA follows: TGTGCCAGTAGTATAGGGCTAGCGGGAGCTGACGAGCAGTACTTC. As protein: CASSIGLAGADEQYF.

The J gene is TRBJ1-1, the V gene TRBV5-1; 12 bases agree with TRBD1. CDR1 is SGHRS, CDR2 YFSETQ, per germline. V gave up 3 bases and J gave up 10 bases; unmatched junction bases: 13. The CDR3 sequence is 16 residues long. CDR3 protein: CASSSGGTGGKWRAFF. DNA of the CDR3: TGCGCCAGCAGCTCGGGGGGGACAGGGGGCAAGTGGAGAGCTTTCTTT.

V gene TRBV6-1 combines with J gene TRBJ1-1; 9 nucleotides line up with TRBD1. CDR1 is MNHNS and CDR2 is SASEGT in the germline V gene. V shed 6 bases and J 11 bases; nucleotides not matched to a gene: 10. CDR3 length equals 13 residues. The CDR3 loop reads CASSQTGGSGAFF. The CDR3, as DNA: TGTGCCAGCAGCCAGACAGGGGGTAGTGGCGCTTTCTTT.

The rearrangement links TRBV9 to TRBJ2-3; D remains unclear. From germline, CDR1 is SGDLS and CDR2 YYNGEE. The V end was cut by 3 bases, the J end by 2 bases, with 4 bases between. The CDR3 covers 12 residues. CDR3 in DNA: TGTGCCAGCAGCGCAAACACAGATACGCAGTATTTT. Translation: CASSANTDTQYF. Based on the CDR3 plus reference TRBV9 and TRBJ2-3, the full variable domain is DSGVTQTPKHLITATGQRVTLRCSPRSGDLSVYWYQQSLDQGLQFLIQYYNGEERAKGNILERFSAQQFPDLHSELNLSSLELGDSALYFCASSANTDTQYFGPGTRLTVL.

This chain connects TRBV5-1 to TRBJ2-5, with 8 nucleotides matching TRBD1. The germline V gene encodes CDR1 SGHRS and CDR2 YFSETQ. CDR3 size: 15 residues. With 4 bases clipped from V and 2 bases from J, the junction kept 7 bases outside the gene matches. CDR3 nucleotides: TGCGCCAGCAGCCCGAGCGGACAGGGACAAGAGACCCAGTACTTC. Amino acids: CASSPSGQGQETQYF.

This chain uses TRBV2 with TRBJ2-1; TRBD2 agrees at 8 bases. V trimming: 3 bases; J trimming: 4 bases; junction bases outside the gene matches: 5. Germline V gene data show CDR1 as SNHLY and CDR2 as FYNNEI. This CDR3 spans 15 amino acids. The CDR3 DNA sequence: TGTGCCAGCAGTGATAGCGGGGCCGCATACAATGAGCAGTTCTTC. It translates to CASSDSGAAYNEQFF.

This clone was detected only once. The CDR3 region has the DNA TGTGCCTGGAGTTGGACTAGCGGGAGGGCCTCCTACAATGAGCAGTTCTTC. Its translation: CAWSWTSGRASYNEQFF. The genes are TRBV30 and TRBJ2-1, with 15 bases that match TRBD2. Germline-derived CDR1 and CDR2 are GTSNPN and SVGIG (reference sequence). The CDR3 covers 17 residues. J lost 0 bases, V lost 2 bases, and 2 bases had no gene match.

This clone appeared a single time. The chain recombines TRBV14 with TRBJ2-1, with 12 bases that match TRBD1. The ends lost 4 bases at V and 0 bases at J; junction bases unmatched: 13. Germline V gene data show CDR1 as SGHDN and CDR2 as FVKESK. The CDR3 is 20 amino acids. The CDR3 loop reads CASSPLPGQGAPSSYNEQFF. DNA for the CDR3: TGTGCCAGCAGCCCTCTCCCGGGACAGGGGGCACCTAGCTCCTACAATGAGCAGTTCTTC.

This sequence joins TRBV19 and TRBJ1-5, with no clear D. The CDR3 consists of 13 residues. Germline loops: CDR1 LNHDA, CDR2 SQIVND (reference sequence). Trimming took 0 bases from V and 5 from J, leaving 5 bases between them. CDR3 region: CASSIDSDQPQHF. The CDR3 DNA is TGTGCCAGTAGTATAGACAGCGATCAGCCCCAGCATTTT.

CDR3 DNA sequence: TGTGCCAGCAGCGCCAGGGTATCCACTGAAGCTTTCTTT. It is translated as CASSARVSTEAFF. The rearrangement links TRBV7-8 to TRBJ1-1, with D perhaps matching TRBD1 (5 bases). CDR1 and CDR2 (germline): SGHVS, FQNEAQ. Between the trimmed V and J ends, which lost 5 bases and 4 bases, there was a span of 11 bases. The CDR3 extends over 13 amino acids.

This clone was found a few times. The rearrangement links TRBV5-6 to TRBJ2-5; no firm D call. CDR3 length: 14 amino acids. With 3 bases removed from V and 3 bases from J, the gap between germline ends came to 12 bases. CDR1 and CDR2 (germline): SGHDT, YYEEEE. Here the CDR3 DNA reads TGTGCCAGCAGCTGGTCCGATCAGGAAGAGACCCAGTACTTC. The encoded protein is CASSWSDQEETQYF.

The chain uses TRBV19 and TRBJ1-1; 7 bases map to TRBD1. The CDR3 spans 15 residues. Per the germline V gene, CDR1 is LNHDA and CDR2 is SQIVND (reference sequence). With 2 bases clipped from V and 2 bases from J, the junction kept 5 bases outside the gene matches. The CDR3 nucleotides are TGTGCCAGTAGTATATACCACAGGGGCAACACTGAAGCTTTCTTT. Translation gives CASSIYHRGNTEAFF.

The CDR3 here is CASSLQGYEQYF. The DNA for the CDR3 is TGCGCCAGCAGCTTACAGGGCTACGAGCAGTACTTC. The chain uses TRBV5-1 and TRBJ2-7; a weak D match, TRBD1 (6 bases). The CDR3 sequence is 12 residues long. With 2 bases removed from V and 3 bases from J, the gap between germline ends came to 6 bases. From germline, CDR1 is SGHRS and CDR2 YFSETQ.